This T cell receptor (beta chain) appears in the sequencing data of a study of circulating and synovial CD4+ cells in juvenile arthritis. This table comes from immunoSEQ multiplex PCR, and its TCRdb copy is limited to in-frame clones, with some not included. This table has fewer than 35,000 clones, around 95% appearing once. Germline V gene data show CDR1 as LNHDA and CDR2 as SQIVND (reference sequence). CDR3 length: 15 amino acids. Unmatched junction bases numbered 9, after V lost 7 bases and J lost 5 bases. Patients with active juvenile idiopathic arthritis donated these samples. This sequence was found in a human donor with juvenile idiopathic arthritis. The rearrangement links TRBV19 to TRBJ1-5; 9 nucleotides align to TRBD1. The sample consisted of CD4+ T cells from blood. In DNA form, the CDR3 reads TGTGCCAGTAACCCGCGACAGGGGGGCCATCAGCCCCAGCATTTT. This translates into CASNPRQGGHQPQHF.